This entry features one T cell receptor beta chain sequence. Its antigen remains unknown. Isolated RNA was reverse transcribed in full, so expressed TCRB transcripts were sequenced. Profiling relied on immunoSEQ multiplex PCR, and the TCRdb table lists in-frame clones only, not all of them. This sample yields 970,000 or so clones, of which roughly 15% are seen a single time; 0.023% belongs to the top ten. The data derive from a study of beta chain features in type 1 diabetes. General study results and limits: In the patient group, naive, central memory and Treg TCRB repertoires seemed more alike than in the healthy donor group. When cDNA is sequenced, cells with high TCR expression could be over-represented. A possible short-template PCR bias applies equally to patients and controls.

Using CD45RO/CCR7/CD25/CD127/CD95/CD27, CD4+ naive, central memory, regulatory and stem cell-like memory cells were sorted. The receptor's source is a woman aged 18-35 years in good health. Sequenced: naive CD4+ T cells from blood.

In DNA form, the CDR3 reads TGTGCCGGCGCGACGGGGGTCACAGATACGCAGTATTTT. It yields the protein CAGATGVTDTQYF. This rearrangement joins TRBV7-9 to TRBJ2-3, with a tentative D call TRBD2 (6 bases). The CDR3 consists of 13 residues. CDR1 and CDR2 (germline): SEHNR, FQNEAQ (reference sequence). The ends were cut back, 11 bases at V and 2 bases at J, with 14 bases in the middle.